This T cell receptor beta chain was profiled in a study of shared clonotypes between healthy human individuals. General study results and limits: Lower generation probabilities were found for non-shared clonotypes than for those shared by all four donors. About 5% of naive CD4 clonotypes were common to a few donors.

Adult donors, all healthy and HIV-negative, had no recent acute infections or vaccinations. Per the original data handling: Filtering of immunoSEQ junctional sequences could not match full-length read filtering. The assay was immunoSEQ multiplex PCR, and TCRdb's table has in-frame clones only and misses some. V and J calls and clone size come straight from that table; D and trimming were deduced from the DNA. The table shows over a million clones, with roughly 96% occurring only once. About this clone: Its specificity is unknown.

There are 14 residues in the CDR3. The germline V gene has CDR1 SGHDN and CDR2 FVKESK. The ends lost 8 bases at V and 4 bases at J; junction bases unmatched: 4. The sequenced sample consisted of naive CD4+ T cells sorted from blood. Subset denoted: CD45RA+ positively selected. The chain has TRBV14 and TRBJ2-3; 12 nucleotides line up with TRBD1. The TCR sequence derives from a man aged 25 to 40 in good health. The CDR3 protein is CASVGQGASDTQYF. In DNA form, the CDR3 reads TGTGCCAGCGTGGGACAGGGGGCCTCAGATACGCAGTATTTT.